This TCR beta chain was identified in a study of cytotoxic CD8 clonotypes in ibrutinib-treated CLL. The overall study: On average, each sample had 255,043 productive templates and tens of thousands of productive rearrangements.

Sequencing used immunoSEQ multiplex PCR; TCRdb keeps in-frame clones, though not all of them. Here the sample spans approximately 46,000 clones, 60% to 80% being singletons. The CDR3 loop spans 15 amino acids. Germline CDR1 is SGHRS and CDR2 is YFSETQ. V dropped 4 bases and J dropped 3; count of bases not matched to a gene: 5. Comment on this clone: Its antigen is unknown. Other DNA sequences from this sample encode an identical CDR3 as well.

The study, taken as a whole, reports: Clonality was elevated at ibrutinib response and had returned toward baseline at progression. Under therapy, public clonotypes either contracted or stayed stable, and they were uncommon.

V usage is TRBV5-1 and J usage is TRBJ2-7; TRBD2 matches 12 bases. This receptor was obtained from a human donor with chronic lymphocytic leukemia. Sample: PBMCs, taken after 12 months of ibrutinib treatment. This CDR3 is CASSPRLAGVYEQYF. CDR3 nucleotide sequence: TGCGCCAGCAGCCCTCGACTAGCGGGAGTCTACGAGCAGTACTTC.